The rows below give T cell receptor beta chains drawn from one sample of a study of post-analysis software for immune sequencing data. Each CDR3 protein gets one entry after TCRdb re-called the PCR reads with MiXCR. The top ten hold around 1.7% of the sample, which has 450,000 to 650,000 distinct CDR3 sequences, about 40% seen once. Sequencing input: blood. The receptors come from a girl between 5 and 17 years old with multiple sclerosis. Both conserved end residues are part of each CDR3. D genes are given only for firm matches. Size tells how often a clone was seen (once, few, many) or the class of an expanded clone, and some rows leave it out.

CDR3aa	CDR3nt	d_gene	abundance	v_gene	j_gene
CASSPPRSLATDTQYF	TGTGCCAGCAGTCCACCAAGGTCACTAGCAACAGATACGCAGTATTTT	-	-	TRBV28	TRBJ2-3
CASRQSPHNEQFF	TGTGCCAGCAGGCAGAGCCCACACAATGAGCAGTTCTTC	-	few	TRBV6-5	TRBJ2-1
CSVAGRVNNDEQFF	TGCAGCGTTGCCGGCAGGGTTAACAATGATGAGCAGTTCTTC	-	-	TRBV29-1	TRBJ2-1
CASSHSEGQQINEQYF	TGCGCCAGCAGTCATAGCGAGGGTCAGCAAATAAACGAGCAGTACTTC	-	-	TRBV5-1	TRBJ2-7
CASTLDRESGYTF	TGTGCCAGCACCCTGGACAGGGAGAGCGGCTACACCTTC	TRBD1	few	TRBV2	TRBJ1-2
CASSERDGIQYF	TGTGCCAGCAGTGAACGGGATGGCATTCAGTACTTC	-	-	TRBV25-1	TRBJ2-4
CASSFQPQGPEQFF	TGTGCCAGCAGTTTTCAACCACAGGGGCCAGAGCAGTTCTTC	TRBD1	few	TRBV6-6	TRBJ2-1
CASSPPSASGANEQFF	TGTGCCAGCAGCCCGCCCTCGGCTAGCGGGGCTAATGAGCAGTTCTTC	TRBD2	-	TRBV11-2	TRBJ2-1
CSARAVGLFSYEQYF	TGCAGTGCTAGGGCTGTGGGACTTTTCTCCTACGAGCAGTACTTC	-	-	TRBV20-1	TRBJ2-7
CASSPTGLRSYTF	TGTGCCAGCAGCCCGACAGGGTTGCGAAGCTACACCTTC	TRBD1	-	TRBV7-3	TRBJ1-2
CASSFAYSTDTQYF	TGTGCCAGCAGTTTCGCCTATAGCACAGATACGCAGTATTTT	-	-	TRBV12-3/TRBV12-4	TRBJ2-3
CSAPSASGRVTDTQYF	TGCAGTGCCCCTTCGGCCAGCGGGAGGGTGACAGATACGCAGTATTTT	TRBD2	-	TRBV20-1	TRBJ2-3
CASSGLRGKGQPQHF	TGTGCCAGCAGTGGATTGAGGGGGAAAGGTCAGCCCCAGCATTTT	-	-	TRBV6-1	TRBJ1-5
CASKGWREKRRGETQYF	TGTGCCAGTAAGGGGTGGCGGGAGAAGAGAAGAGGGGAGACCCAGTACTTC	TRBD2	-	TRBV11-2	TRBJ2-5
CSAEWGDTQYF	TGCAGTGCTGAATGGGGAGATACGCAGTATTTT	-	-	TRBV20-1	TRBJ2-3
CASSLTRSELSTDTQYF	TGTGCCAGCAGCTTAACCCGATCGGAACTCTCCACAGATACGCAGTATTTT	-	-	TRBV7-9	TRBJ2-3
CASRGNRDRGTQYF	TGTGCCAGCAGAGGAAACCGGGACAGGGGGACCCAGTACTTC	TRBD1	-	TRBV12-3/TRBV12-4	TRBJ2-5
CASSIQLRGEQFF	TGTGCCAGCAGTATTCAGCTCCGGGGTGAGCAGTTCTTC	-	-	TRBV12-3/TRBV12-4	TRBJ2-1
CASSQVIGRTSSYNEQFF	TGCGCCAGCAGCCAAGTTATTGGTCGGACGAGCTCCTACAATGAGCAGTTCTTC	-	few	TRBV4-1	TRBJ2-1
CASSQPGRSRANTEAFF	TGCGCCAGCAGCCAACCCGGACGCTCGAGGGCGAACACTGAAGCTTTCTTT	-	-	TRBV4-1	TRBJ1-1